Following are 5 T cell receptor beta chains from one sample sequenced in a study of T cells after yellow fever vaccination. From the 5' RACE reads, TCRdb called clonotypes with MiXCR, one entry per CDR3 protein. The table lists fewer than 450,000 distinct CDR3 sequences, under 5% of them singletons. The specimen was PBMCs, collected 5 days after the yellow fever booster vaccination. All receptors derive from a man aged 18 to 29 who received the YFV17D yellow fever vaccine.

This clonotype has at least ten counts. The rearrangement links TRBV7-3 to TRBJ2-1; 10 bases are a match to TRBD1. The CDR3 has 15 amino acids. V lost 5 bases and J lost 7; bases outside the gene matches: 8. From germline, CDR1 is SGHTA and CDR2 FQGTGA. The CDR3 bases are TGTGCCAGCAGCCAGACGGGACAGGGGCTTAATGAGCAGTTCTTC. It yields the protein CASSQTGQGLNEQFF.

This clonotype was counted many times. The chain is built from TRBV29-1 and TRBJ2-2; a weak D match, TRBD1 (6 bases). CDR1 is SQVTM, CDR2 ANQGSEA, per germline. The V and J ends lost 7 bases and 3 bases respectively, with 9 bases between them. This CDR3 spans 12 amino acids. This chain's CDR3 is CSGDTYTGELFF. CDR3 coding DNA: TGCAGCGGGGACACTTACACCGGGGAGCTGTTTTTT.

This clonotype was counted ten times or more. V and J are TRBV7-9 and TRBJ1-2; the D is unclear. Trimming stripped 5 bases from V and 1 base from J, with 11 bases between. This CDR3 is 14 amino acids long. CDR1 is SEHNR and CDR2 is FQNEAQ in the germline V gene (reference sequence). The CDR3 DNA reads TGTGCCAGCAGCCGCCCCGAGGATAACTATGGCTACACCTTC. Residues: CASSRPEDNYGYTF.

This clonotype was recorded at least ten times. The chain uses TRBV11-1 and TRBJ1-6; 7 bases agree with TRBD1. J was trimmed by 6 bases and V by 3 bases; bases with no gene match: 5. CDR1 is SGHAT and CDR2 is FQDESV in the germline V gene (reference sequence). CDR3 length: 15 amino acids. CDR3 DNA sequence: TGTGCCAGCAGCTTCGAATCAGGGGGTAATTCACCCCTCCACTTT. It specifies CASSFESGGNSPLHF.

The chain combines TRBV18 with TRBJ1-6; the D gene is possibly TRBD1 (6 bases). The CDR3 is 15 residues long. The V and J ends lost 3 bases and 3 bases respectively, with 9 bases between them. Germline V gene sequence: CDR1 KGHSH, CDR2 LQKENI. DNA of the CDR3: TGTGCCAGCTCACCGGGGGGCCTCTATAATTCACCCCTCCACTTT. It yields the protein CASSPGGLYNSPLHF.